This passage covers 17 T cell receptor beta chains from one sample sequenced in a study of blood T cell repertoires in COVID-19. TCRdb's copy holds only in-frame clones and misses some; the assay was immunoSEQ multiplex PCR. The sample holds more than 150,000 clones, more than 75% seen once. Sequenced: peripheral blood. The receptors here all came from a man aged 35-49 years with active or convalescent COVID-19.

The chain has TRBV19 and TRBJ2-3; 7 bases are shared with TRBD1. Unmatched junction bases numbered 4, after V lost 6 bases and J lost 1 base. The CDR3 consists of 14 residues. CDR1 and CDR2 from the germline V gene are LNHDA and SQIVND (reference sequence). CDR3: CASRLGTGTDTQYF. Written as DNA, the CDR3 is TGTGCCAGTAGGTTGGGGACAGGCACAGATACGCAGTATTTT.

This chain joins TRBV4-1 and TRBJ1-2; TRBD1 matches at 8 bases. Germline values: CDR1 MGHRA, CDR2 YSYEKL. This CDR3 is 16 amino acids long. V dropped 2 bases and J dropped 3; count of bases not matched to a gene: 8. DNA for the CDR3: TGCGCCAGCAGCCAAAGACCCCAGACAGGGGACTATGGCTACACCTTC. As protein: CASSQRPQTGDYGYTF.

This chain links TRBV4-3 with TRBJ2-3; TRBD2 matches 8 bases. The trim removed 2 bases at V and 2 bases at J, leaving 18 bases unmatched. The CDR3 is 20 amino acids. From germline, CDR1 is LGHNA and CDR2 YSLEER. The CDR3, as DNA: TGCGCCAGCAGCCAATCACCGGTTGACGGGGGGGCAGTTTTCACAGATACGCAGTATTTT. As protein: CASSQSPVDGGAVFTDTQYF.

This clone has just a few counts. The V and J genes are TRBV7-9 and TRBJ1-1; D might be TRBD1 (6 bases). The CDR3 consists of 15 residues. Trimming shortened V by 0 bases and J by 5 bases, and 13 bases separated the two germline ends. CDR1 and CDR2 (germline): SEHNR, FQNEAQ (reference sequence). The CDR3 here is CASSLAQGLWTEAFF. The CDR3 DNA is TGTGCCAGCAGCTTAGCCCAGGGGTTATGGACTGAAGCTTTCTTT.

The chain employs TRBV27 and TRBJ1-2; D possibly corresponds to TRBD1 (6 bases). This CDR3 has 15 amino acids. Per germline, CDR1 MNHEY and CDR2 SMNVEV (reference sequence). With 5 bases removed from V and 7 bases from J, the gap between germline ends came to 20 bases. CDR3 DNA: TGTGCCAGCAGTCCCACCCCCCCAGGGGTTGGTGGCTACACCTTC. It specifies CASSPTPPGVGGYTF.

This clone appeared once. The chain has TRBV3-1 (or the pseudogene TRBV3-2) and TRBJ1-4; perhaps TRBD1 as D (6 bases). V lost 4 bases, J lost 6 bases, and 18 bases lay in between. The germline V gene encodes CDR1 LGHDT and CDR2 YNNKEL (reference sequence). The CDR3 spans 16 residues. The CDR3 region is CASSLFTGSAYEKLFF. The DNA of the CDR3 is TGTGCCAGCAGCCTGTTTACAGGGAGTGCGTATGAAAAACTGTTTTTT.

This chain uses TRBV4-3 with TRBJ1-2; D not resolved. Between the trimmed V and J ends, which lost 0 bases and 5 bases, there was a span of 13 bases. Germline V lookup: CDR1 LGHNA, CDR2 YSLEER. The CDR3 covers 15 residues. This CDR3 reads CASSQERTRGYGYTF. The DNA of the CDR3 is TGCGCCAGCAGCCAAGAACGCACCCGAGGGTATGGCTACACCTTC.

This chain links TRBV29-1 with TRBJ2-7; the match to TRBD1 covers 10 bases. Germline assignment: CDR1 SQVTM and CDR2 ANQGSEA. Losses at the gene ends were 3 bases for V and 4 bases for J; bases not matched to a gene: 3. CDR3 length: 13 amino acids. CDR3 DNA: TGCAGCGTTGACTCGGGACAGGGGTACGAGCAGTACTTC. Protein: CSVDSGQGYEQYF.

The chain carries TRBV11-2 and TRBJ2-3, with TRBD2 identical over 11 bases. The junction had 1 base not matched to a gene; V was cut back by 5 bases and J by 3 bases. The germline V gene has CDR1 SGHAT and CDR2 FQNNGV. The CDR3 runs to 14 residues. The DNA for the CDR3 is TGTGCCAGCAGCGGGACTAGCGGAACAGATACGCAGTATTTT. The encoded protein is CASSGTSGTDTQYF.

The chain uses TRBV9 and TRBJ2-7; 8 nucleotides match TRBD1. The CDR3 spans 14 residues. Germline V lookup: CDR1 SGDLS, CDR2 YYNGEE. The trim removed 0 bases at V and 3 bases at J, leaving 2 bases unmatched. Here the CDR3 reads CASSVGTGNYEQYF. The CDR3 DNA reads TGTGCCAGCAGCGTAGGGACAGGGAACTACGAGCAGTACTTC.

The chain has TRBV11-2 and TRBJ2-1, with TRBD1 as a possible D gene (7 bases). V was clipped by 2 bases and J by 3 bases, with 14 bases between them. The germline CDR1 and CDR2 sequences are SGHAT and FQNNGV. The length of the CDR3 is 16 residues. The CDR3 nucleotides are TGTGCCAGCAGCTTAAGTTGGCAGGGGGGCTACAATGAGCAGTTCTTC. Translating gives CASSLSWQGGYNEQFF.

The genes are TRBV7-8 and TRBJ1-1; 7 nucleotides line up with TRBD1. The V and J ends lost 0 bases and 4 bases, in that order; junction bases with no gene match: 5. Germline V lookup: CDR1 SGHVS, CDR2 FQNEAQ. The CDR3 consists of 15 residues. Written as DNA, the CDR3 is TGTGCCAGCAGCTTAGCGGTCAGGGGGGCCACTGAAGCTTTCTTT. The encoded protein is CASSLAVRGATEAFF.

The J gene is TRBJ1-2, the V gene TRBV7-3; D gene unclear. Germline CDR1 reads SGHTA; CDR2 reads FQGTGA. Deletions cut 2 bases from V and 10 bases from J, with 17 bases between. The CDR3 runs 14 residues. In nucleotides, the CDR3 is TGTGCCAGCAGCTTAGGGCAGACGGGGAGTGCCTACACCTTC. It yields the protein CASSLGQTGSAYTF.

Only a few counts were recorded for this clone. The gene calls are TRBV10-1 and TRBJ2-7; D remains unclear. This CDR3 comprises 14 residues. Per the germline V gene, CDR1 is WNHNN and CDR2 is SYGVQD (reference sequence). V lost 4 bases, J lost 2 bases, and 12 bases lay in between. The CDR3: CASSGSTYPYEQYF. DNA for the CDR3: TGCGCCAGCAGTGGTAGCACGTACCCCTACGAGCAGTACTTC.

The chain links TRBV5-1 to TRBJ1-1; 9 bases align to TRBD1. V lost 6 bases and J lost 4; bases outside the gene matches: 7. The length of the CDR3 is 14 residues. CDR1 SGHRS and CDR2 YFSETQ come from the germline V gene. CDR3 in DNA: TGCGCCAGCACAATGACAGGGGGAAGCACTGAAGCTTTCTTT. Translation gives CASTMTGGSTEAFF. The full variable domain, with the rest looked up from reference TRBV5-1 and TRBJ1-1, is KAGVTQTPRYLIKTRGQQVTLSCSPISGHRSVSWYQQTPGQGLQFLFEYFSETQRNKGNFPGRFSGRQFSNSRSEMNVSTLELGDSALYLCASTMTGGSTEAFFGQGTRLTVV.

The rearrangement links TRBV4-3 to TRBJ2-7, with 11 bases lining up with TRBD1. The CDR3 runs 15 residues. The V segment lost 0 bases and the J segment 7 bases; nucleotides outside the gene matches: 5. The V gene's germline CDR1 is LGHNA and CDR2 YSLEER. The CDR3 nucleotides read TGCGCCAGCAGCCAAGATGGACAGGGGGCTGTTGAGCAGTACTTC. Translation: CASSQDGQGAVEQYF.

The chain links TRBV10-3 to TRBJ1-4; TRBD1 agrees at 7 bases. The V segment lost 0 bases and the J segment 4 bases; nucleotides outside the gene matches: 8. The CDR3 spans 17 residues. Looked up from germline, CDR1 is ENHRY and CDR2 is SYGVKD. The chain's CDR3 is CAISESNTRGLNEKLFF. DNA of the CDR3: TGTGCCATCAGTGAGTCCAACACGAGGGGGCTTAATGAAAAACTGTTTTTT.